The 18 T cell receptor beta chains listed next were all sequenced from one sample in a study of blood T cell dynamics during melanoma immunotherapy. TCRdb keeps only in-frame clones here, not all; method: immunoSEQ multiplex PCR. The table includes 8,000 to 13,000 clones, about 88% detected once. Documented time point: pre-treatment baseline. Sample: blood, taken from a patient treated with checkpoint blockade. The receptors were gathered from a human donor with melanoma.

The rearrangement uses TRBV29-1 and TRBJ2-1; 11 nucleotides line up with TRBD2. The CDR3 totals 18 residues. The ends lost 0 bases at V and 4 bases at J; junction bases unmatched: 11. The germline CDR1 and CDR2 sequences are SQVTM and ANQGSEA. In DNA, the CDR3 is TGCAGCGTTGAAGATCCGCTAGCGGGGGGCCCCTATTACAATGAGCAGTTCTTC. As protein: CSVEDPLAGGPYYNEQFF.

The chain employs TRBV6-5 and TRBJ1-2; maybe TRBD1 (6 bases). V lost 4 bases and J lost 8, with 11 bases in between. Germline CDR1 MNHEY, CDR2 SVGAGI. The CDR3 is 12 residues long. CDR3 sequence: CASSSNRDGYTF. CDR3 nucleotide sequence: TGTGCCAGCAGTTCCAACAGGGACGGCTACACCTTC.

The chain employs TRBV30 and TRBJ1-2; D is undetermined. Per the germline V gene, CDR1 is GTSNPN and CDR2 is SVGIG (reference sequence). V lost 0 bases and J lost 4, with 6 bases in between. This CDR3 spans 12 amino acids. The DNA of the CDR3 is TGTGCCTGGAGTGTATCCCCCTATGGCTACACCTTC. Protein product: CAWSVSPYGYTF.

The rearrangement joins TRBV9 to TRBJ2-5, with TRBD2 identical over 11 bases. The ends lost 0 bases at V and 3 bases at J; junction bases unmatched: 1. Germline V gene sequence: CDR1 SGDLS, CDR2 YYNGEE. The CDR3 is made up of 15 amino acids. CDR3 in amino acids: CASSVVLAGEETQYF. CDR3 DNA sequence: TGTGCCAGCAGCGTAGTACTAGCGGGAGAAGAGACCCAGTACTTC.

V is TRBV7-9 and J is TRBJ2-2; 7 bases are a match to TRBD1. CDR1 SEHNR and CDR2 FQNEAQ come from the germline V gene (reference sequence). The CDR3 totals 14 residues. V shed 5 bases and J 2 bases; nucleotides not matched to a gene: 2. CDR3: CASSRDRNTGELFF. CDR3 DNA sequence: TGTGCCAGCAGCCGGGACAGAAACACCGGGGAGCTGTTTTTT.

CDR3 protein: CASSLSRGPDGEKLFF. The CDR3 nucleotides are TGTGCCAGCAGTTTGTCCAGGGGGCCTGATGGTGAAAAACTGTTTTTT. The chain joins TRBV28 to TRBJ1-4, with TRBD1 matching 8 bases. Germline values: CDR1 MDHEN, CDR2 SYDVKM. The CDR3 loop spans 16 amino acids. Germline trimming cut 3 bases from V and 7 bases from J; bases unmatched to any gene: 10.

The chain couples TRBV19 to TRBJ2-3, with D perhaps matching TRBD1 (9 bases). Germline V CDR1 and CDR2: LNHDA, SQIVND (reference sequence). Trimming removed 1 base from V and 4 bases from J, with 21 bases in between. The CDR3 extends over 18 amino acids. CDR3 sequence: CASSIAPGQGTRADTQYF. Written as DNA, the CDR3 is TGTGCCAGTAGTATAGCCCCCGGACAGGGGACTAGAGCAGATACGCAGTATTTT.

This sequence joins TRBV18 and TRBJ1-1, with a possible D match to TRBD1 (6 bases). Germline V gene sequence: CDR1 KGHSH, CDR2 LQKENI. The CDR3 is made up of 12 amino acids. V was cut by 6 bases and J by 8 bases, with 13 bases left in between. This CDR3 is CASSPKQGEAFF. In DNA, the CDR3 is TGTGCCAGCTCCCCGAAGCAGGGGGAAGCTTTCTTT.

This sequence joins TRBV5-6 and TRBJ2-2; D uncertain. CDR1 is SGHDT, CDR2 YYEEEE, per germline. The CDR3 totals 13 residues. V lost 5 bases to trimming and J lost 5 bases, with 10 bases between them. DNA of the CDR3: TGTGCCAGCAGAGATTGGGATACCGGGGAGCTGTTTTTT. Protein product: CASRDWDTGELFF.

The rearrangement uses TRBV6-1 and TRBJ1-2, with a possible D match to TRBD1 (5 bases). V was shortened by 7 bases and J by 4 bases, with 13 bases between the two germline ends. The CDR3 is 13 amino acids. Germline loops: CDR1 MNHNS, CDR2 SASEGT. The CDR3: CASTMTETYGYTF. CDR3 in DNA: TGTGCCAGCACTATGACAGAAACCTATGGCTACACCTTC.

V and J are TRBV4-1 and TRBJ1-2; TRBD1 agrees at 7 bases. The V gene's germline CDR1 is MGHRA and CDR2 YSYEKL. The CDR3 is 15 residues long. Losses at the gene ends were 0 bases for V and 8 bases for J; bases not matched to a gene: 9. CDR3 nucleotides: TGCGCCAGCAGCCAAGACCAGGGACAGTCGGGCGGCTACACCTTC. This sequence encodes CASSQDQGQSGGYTF.

By share, this clone ranks as large. The chain joins TRBV27 to TRBJ1-3; maybe TRBD1 (6 bases). The CDR3 covers 14 residues. CDR1 MNHEY and CDR2 SMNVEV come from the germline V gene (reference sequence). Trimming left V 6 bases short and J 2 bases short, with 11 bases between. The CDR3 protein is CASRIQGAGNTIYF. In nucleotides, the CDR3 is TGTGCCAGCAGAATACAGGGAGCTGGAAACACCATATATTTT.

This clone came up once. The chain joins TRBV29-1 to TRBJ1-2; TRBD1 matches at 8 bases. Germline loops: CDR1 SQVTM, CDR2 ANQGSEA. The CDR3 has 15 residues. V lost 6 bases to trimming and J lost 1 base; unmatched junction nucleotides: 10. CDR3 sequence (DNA): TGCAGCGTGATCCATGGACAGGGACTTAACTATGGCTACACCTTC. It yields the protein CSVIHGQGLNYGYTF.

The chain combines TRBV10-1 with TRBJ2-1; D is possibly TRBD2 (5 bases). Per germline, CDR1 WNHNN and CDR2 SYGVQD (reference sequence). V lost 4 bases and J 0 bases, leaving 10 bases between the germline ends. This CDR3 region has 15 residues. CDR3 in DNA: TGCGCCAGCAGTGCGGGATCGAGCTCCTACAATGAGCAGTTCTTC. Its protein is CASSAGSSSYNEQFF.

J is TRBJ2-7 and V is TRBV2; perhaps TRBD2 as D (6 bases). The CDR3 extends over 13 amino acids. The V and J ends lost 4 bases and 4 bases respectively, with 11 bases between them. Looked up from germline, CDR1 is SNHLY and CDR2 is FYNNEI. CDR3 protein: CASSATGEYEQYF. CDR3 nucleotides: TGTGCCAGCAGTGCCACGGGAGAGTACGAGCAGTACTTC.

J is TRBJ2-5 and V is TRBV27; perhaps TRBD1 as D (6 bases). TRBJ2-7 explains the end of the DNA better; the J call may be wrong. From germline, CDR1 is MNHEY and CDR2 SMNVEV (reference sequence). The CDR3 length is 14 residues. The CDR3 sequence is CASSFRGGSYEQYF. In DNA form, the CDR3 reads TGTGCCAGCAGTTTCAGGGGTGGAAGCTACGAGCAGTACTTC.

In its sample, this clone was seen once. The genes are TRBV7-2 and TRBJ1-6, with unresolved D. V was trimmed by 5 bases and J by 8 bases, leaving 16 bases between them. The CDR3 consists of 15 residues. Looked up from germline, CDR1 is SGHTA and CDR2 is FQGNSA. As DNA, the CDR3 is TGTGCCAGCAGCGAAATACAGTTTTCGGATTCACCCCTCCACTTT. Protein product: CASSEIQFSDSPLHF.

The chain carries TRBV7-6 and TRBJ2-6; D gene ambiguous. The CDR3 covers 14 residues. Trimming took off 5 bases at V and 0 bases at J, with 5 bases between the two ends. CDR1 is SGHVS, CDR2 FNYEAQ, per germline. CDR3: CASSPFSGANVLTF. As DNA, the CDR3 is TGTGCCAGCAGCCCTTTCTCTGGGGCCAACGTCCTGACTTTC.